Listed below are T cell receptor beta chains from one sample, sequenced in a study of Graves' ophthalmopathy and Graves' hyperthyroidism. TCRdb fed the multiplex PCR reads into MiXCR, producing one record per CDR3 protein. The repertoire consists of about 600,000 distinct CDR3 sequences, with under 40% occurring once and the leading ten covering roughly 4%. The sequenced material came from peripheral blood or thyroid tissue (not recorded which). The receptors were sampled from an adult man with Graves' hyperthyroidism. Each CDR3 is given with its conserved first and last residue. D genes are given only for firm matches. Rows give clone size only sometimes, using once, few, many, or a class for an expanded clone.

D: NA
size: NA
J: TRBJ1-2
V: TRBV7-9
CDR3: CAWSQQGNYGYTF
DNA: TGTGCCTGGAGTCAACAGGGCAACTATGGCTACACCTTC

D: TRBD1
size: few
J: TRBJ2-2
V: TRBV5-4
CDR3: CASSPGQGRNDAGELFF
DNA: TGTGCCAGCAGCCCCGGACAGGGTAGGAATGACGCCGGGGAGCTGTTTTTT

D: NA
size: few
J: TRBJ1-1
V: TRBV7-8
CDR3: CASSLAMDKIAFF
DNA: TGTGCCAGCAGCTTAGCAATGGACAAGATCGCTTTCTTT

D: TRBD1
size: many
J: TRBJ1-1
V: TRBV29-1
CDR3: CSYGQGMNTEAFF
DNA: TGCAGTTACGGACAGGGGATGAACACTGAAGCTTTCTTT

D: TRBD1
size: NA
J: TRBJ1-6
V: TRBV10-3
CDR3: CAAAIAGTGGPNNSPLHF
DNA: TGTGCCGCCGCCATCGCCGGGACAGGAGGCCCAAATAATTCACCCCTCCACTTT

D: NA
size: NA
J: TRBJ1-1
V: TRBV6-5
CDR3: CASSYSIAGETEAFF
DNA: TGTGCCAGCAGTTACTCGATAGCGGGGGAAACTGAAGCTTTCTTT

D: TRBD2
size: few
J: TRBJ2-3
V: TRBV20-1
CDR3: CSAREGAGGRYDTQYF
DNA: TGCAGTGCTAGGGAAGGAGCGGGAGGGCGGTATGATACGCAGTATTTT

D: NA
size: NA
J: TRBJ2-7
V: TRBV7-3
CDR3: CASSFYICSAEEGRGRYEQYF
DNA: NA

D: NA
size: many
J: TRBJ1-1
V: TRBV12-5
CDR3: CASGLVAGTLSEAFF
DNA: TGTGCTAGTGGTTTGGTAGCCGGGACGCTCTCTGAAGCTTTCTTT

D: TRBD1
size: NA
J: TRBJ2-7
V: TRBV7-2
CDR3: CASSRIDRGVEQYF
DNA: TGTGCCAGCAGCCGGATTGACAGGGGGGTCGAGCAGTACTTC

D: NA
size: NA
J: TRBJ2-7
V: TRBV10-3
CDR3: CASSETKVRVYEQYF
DNA: TGTGCCAGCAGTGAAACTAAGGTCCGGGTCTACGAGCAGTACTTC

D: NA
size: few
J: TRBJ1-5
V: TRBV19
CDR3: CASSPTGLPPNQPQHF
DNA: TGTGCCAGTAGTCCAACAGGGTTACCTCCTAATCAGCCCCAGCATTTT

D: NA
size: many
J: TRBJ1-5
V: TRBV7-8
CDR3: CASSLPNQPQHF
DNA: TGTGCCAGCAGCCTTCCGAATCAGCCCCAGCATTTT

D: NA
size: few
J: TRBJ1-2
V: TRBV25-1
CDR3: CASSAEGTANYGYTF
DNA: TGTGCCAGCAGTGCCGAGGGGACGGCGAACTATGGCTACACCTTC

D: NA
size: many
J: TRBJ1-2
V: TRBV5-8
CDR3: CASSILGQSNYGYTF
DNA: TGTGCCAGCAGCATCCTAGGACAGTCGAACTATGGCTACACCTTC

D: TRBD1
size: NA
J: TRBJ2-7
V: TRBV7-2
CDR3: CASSLYRDRGDYEQYF
DNA: TGTGCCAGCAGCTTATACCGGGACAGGGGGGACTACGAGCAGTACTTC

D: NA
size: many
J: TRBJ1-1
V: TRBV20-1
CDR3: CSARDRANTEAFF
DNA: TGCAGTGCTAGAGATCGGGCGAACACTGAAGCTTTCTTT

D: TRBD1
size: NA
J: TRBJ2-7
V: TRBV29-1
CDR3: CSEGQGTGGDGSYEQYF
DNA: TGCAGCGAAGGGCAAGGGACAGGGGGGGACGGTTCCTACGAGCAGTACTTC

D: NA
size: few
J: TRBJ1-3
V: TRBV4-1
CDR3: CASSQDRGWADTIYF
DNA: TGCGCCAGCAGCCAAGATCGCGGATGGGCAGACACCATATATTTT

D: NA
size: NA
J: TRBJ2-2
V: TRBV25-1
CDR3: CASSEETDRSGELFF
DNA: TGTGCCAGCAGTGAAGAAACGGACAGATCCGGGGAGCTGTTTTTT

D: TRBD2
size: many
J: TRBJ2-5
V: TRBV7-8
CDR3: CASTRSGGNQETQYF
DNA: TGTGCCAGCACCCGTAGCGGGGGAAACCAAGAGACCCAGTACTTC

D: NA
size: NA
J: TRBJ1-1
V: TRBV29-1
CDR3: CSVGGPTEAFF
DNA: TGCAGCGTTGGGGGGCCCACTGAAGCTTTCTTT

D: NA
size: NA
J: TRBJ2-2
V: TRBV4-1
CDR3: CASSQQGGTGELLF
DNA: TGCGCCAGCAGCCAGCAGGGTGGCACCGGGGAGCTGCTTTTT

D: NA
size: many
J: TRBJ2-7
V: TRBV20-1
CDR3: CSARQDKSSYEQYF
DNA: TGCAGTGCCCGGCAGGATAAGAGCTCCTACGAGCAGTACTTC

D: NA
size: NA
J: TRBJ2-7
V: TRBV20-1
CDR3: CSARERGTTYEQYF
DNA: TGCAGTGCTAGAGAAAGGGGGACAACCTACGAGCAGTACTTC

D: NA
size: many
J: TRBJ1-5
V: TRBV2
CDR3: CASNLDGRNQPQHF
DNA: TGTGCCAGCAACTTGGACGGCCGCAATCAGCCCCAGCATTTT

D: NA
size: NA
J: TRBJ1-2
V: TRBV10-3
CDR3: CAIKDGIYGYTF
DNA: TGTGCCATCAAGGACGGGATCTATGGCTACACCTTC

D: TRBD1
size: NA
J: TRBJ2-5
V: TRBV24-1
CDR3: CATSDFATGGQETQYF
DNA: TGTGCCACCAGTGATTTCGCCACAGGGGGTCAAGAGACCCAGTACTTC

D: NA
size: many
J: TRBJ2-7
V: TRBV7-9
CDR3: CASSLDQIYEQYF
DNA: TGTGCCAGCAGCTTAGATCAGATCTACGAGCAGTACTTC

D: TRBD1
size: few
J: TRBJ1-4
V: TRBV6-5
CDR3: CASSLYSGTGNEKLFF
DNA: TGTGCCAGCAGTCTGTACTCCGGGACAGGAAATGAAAAACTGTTTTTT

D: NA
size: many
J: TRBJ1-5
V: TRBV20-1
CDR3: CSATYSNQPQHF
DNA: TGCAGTGCCACGTATAGCAATCAGCCCCAGCATTTT

D: TRBD1
size: many
J: TRBJ2-7
V: TRBV12-3/TRBV12-4
CDR3: CASSDGFGQGTGEQYF
DNA: TGTGCCAGCAGTGACGGATTCGGACAGGGTACGGGCGAGCAGTACTTC

D: NA
size: NA
J: TRBJ1-4
V: TRBV7-2
CDR3: CASSLKGANEKLFF
DNA: TGTGCCAGCAGCTTAAAGGGCGCCAATGAAAAACTGTTTTTT

D: NA
size: many
J: TRBJ1-4
V: TRBV11-3
CDR3: CASSLDPTSTNEKLFF
DNA: TGTGCCAGCAGCTTAGATCCGACATCAACTAATGAAAAACTGTTTTTT

D: NA
size: once
J: TRBJ2-4
V: TRBV10-3
CDR3: CAISEPNRKNIQYF
DNA: TGTGCCATCAGTGAGCCCAATCGCAAAAACATTCAGTACTTC

D: NA
size: NA
J: TRBJ2-2
V: TRBV5-1
CDR3: CASSLGGSTGTGELFF
DNA: TGCGCCAGCAGCTTGGGGGGATCGACAGGCACCGGGGAGCTGTTTTTT

D: NA
size: NA
J: TRBJ1-2
V: TRBV29-1
CDR3: CSVAQGPQGYTF
DNA: TGCAGCGTTGCCCAGGGACCGCAGGGCTACACCTTC

D: NA
size: NA
J: TRBJ2-2
V: TRBV9
CDR3: CASSARVGVYTGELFF
DNA: TGTGCCAGCAGCGCAAGGGTAGGGGTCTACACCGGGGAGCTGTTTTTT

D: NA
size: many
J: TRBJ1-1
V: TRBV10-1
CDR3: CASSTGGADTEAFF
DNA: TGCGCCAGCAGTACCGGGGGCGCGGACACTGAAGCTTTCTTT

D: NA
size: NA
J: TRBJ2-7
V: TRBV29-1
CDR3: CSVVGGQGGNEQYF
DNA: TGCAGCGTTGTAGGAGGGCAGGGTGGCAACGAGCAGTACTTC

D: NA
size: many
J: TRBJ2-7
V: TRBV29-1
CDR3: CSVRGISYEQYF
DNA: TGCAGCGTTCGGGGAATCTCCTACGAGCAGTACTTC

D: TRBD2
size: few
J: TRBJ2-1
V: TRBV7-9
CDR3: CASSPGTSLEQFF
DNA: TGTGCCAGCAGCCCCGGGACTAGCCTTGAGCAGTTCTTC

D: TRBD2
size: NA
J: TRBJ2-3
V: TRBV20-1
CDR3: CSAIAGDGTDTQYF
DNA: TGCAGTGCTATAGCGGGAGATGGCACAGATACGCAGTATTTT

D: NA
size: NA
J: TRBJ1-2
V: TRBV19
CDR3: CASSMDRGGYGYTF
DNA: TGTGCCAGTAGTATGGATAGGGGCGGCTATGGCTACACCTTC

D: TRBD1
size: NA
J: TRBJ1-5
V: TRBV6-1
CDR3: CASSVDRGQGQPQHF
DNA: TGTGCCAGCAGTGTGGATAGGGGGCAAGGTCAGCCCCAGCATTTT

D: NA
size: NA
J: TRBJ2-5
V: TRBV11-2
CDR3: CASSDRDLVSRFEPKTKRTQYF
DNA: TGTGCCAGCAGCGATAGAGACCTCGTATCCAGGTTCGAGCCGAAGACCAAGAGGACCCAGTACTTC

D: NA
size: many
J: TRBJ1-1
V: TRBV25-1
CDR3: CASSPPGRVGTEAFF
DNA: TGTGCCAGCAGCCCTCCTGGCAGGGTGGGCACTGAAGCTTTCTTT

D: NA
size: many
J: TRBJ1-2
V: TRBV2
CDR3: CASHSSANYGYTF
DNA: TGTGCCAGCCACAGCTCCGCTAACTATGGCTACACCTTC

D: NA
size: NA
J: TRBJ1-1
V: TRBV6-5
CDR3: CASSSLEGRRNTEAFF
DNA: TGTGCCAGCAGTTCCCTAGAAGGACGGAGGAACACTGAAGCTTTCTTT

D: TRBD1
size: NA
J: TRBJ1-2
V: TRBV2
CDR3: CASRGTGGRYGYTF
DNA: TGTGCCAGCAGAGGGACAGGGGGCCGGTATGGCTACACCTTC

D: TRBD1
size: NA
J: TRBJ1-2
V: TRBV5-1
CDR3: CASSLATGQGSYGYTF
DNA: TGCGCCAGCAGCTTGGCCACAGGACAGGGAAGCTATGGCTACACCTTC